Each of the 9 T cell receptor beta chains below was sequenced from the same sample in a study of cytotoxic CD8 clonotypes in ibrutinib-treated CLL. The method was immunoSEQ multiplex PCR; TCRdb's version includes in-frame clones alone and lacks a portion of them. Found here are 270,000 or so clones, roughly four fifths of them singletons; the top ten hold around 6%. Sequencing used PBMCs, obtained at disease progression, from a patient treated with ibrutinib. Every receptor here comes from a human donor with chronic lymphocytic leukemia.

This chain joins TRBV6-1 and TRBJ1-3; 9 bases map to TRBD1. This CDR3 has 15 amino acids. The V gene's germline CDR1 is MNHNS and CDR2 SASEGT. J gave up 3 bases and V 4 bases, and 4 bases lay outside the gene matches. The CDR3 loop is CASSARDRVGNTIYF. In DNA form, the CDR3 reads TGTGCCAGCAGTGCGAGGGACAGGGTTGGAAACACCATATATTTT.

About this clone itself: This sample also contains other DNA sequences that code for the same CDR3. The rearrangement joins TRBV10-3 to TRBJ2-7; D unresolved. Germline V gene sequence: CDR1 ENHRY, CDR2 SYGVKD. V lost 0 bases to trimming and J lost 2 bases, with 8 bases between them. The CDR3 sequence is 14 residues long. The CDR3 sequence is CAISESGGTYEQYF. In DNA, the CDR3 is TGTGCCATCAGTGAGTCTGGCGGCACCTACGAGCAGTACTTC.

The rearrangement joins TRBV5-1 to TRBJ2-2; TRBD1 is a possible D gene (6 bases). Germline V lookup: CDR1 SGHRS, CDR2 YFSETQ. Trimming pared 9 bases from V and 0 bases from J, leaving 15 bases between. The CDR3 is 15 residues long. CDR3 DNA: TGCGCCACCTCGTTGGGACACCCGAACACCGGGGAGCTGTTTTTT. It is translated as CATSLGHPNTGELFF.

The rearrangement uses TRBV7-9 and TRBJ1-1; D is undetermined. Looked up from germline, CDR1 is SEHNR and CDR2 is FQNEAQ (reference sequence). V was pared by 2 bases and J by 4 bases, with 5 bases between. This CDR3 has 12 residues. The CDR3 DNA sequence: TGTGCCAGCAGCTTAAGTGGCACTGAAGCTTTCTTT. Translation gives CASSLSGTEAFF.

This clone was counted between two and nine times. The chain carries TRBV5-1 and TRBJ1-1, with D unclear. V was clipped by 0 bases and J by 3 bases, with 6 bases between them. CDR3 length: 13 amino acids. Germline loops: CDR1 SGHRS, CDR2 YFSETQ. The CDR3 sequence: CASSLVWDTEAFF. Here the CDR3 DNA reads TGCGCCAGCAGCTTGGTTTGGGACACTGAAGCTTTCTTT.

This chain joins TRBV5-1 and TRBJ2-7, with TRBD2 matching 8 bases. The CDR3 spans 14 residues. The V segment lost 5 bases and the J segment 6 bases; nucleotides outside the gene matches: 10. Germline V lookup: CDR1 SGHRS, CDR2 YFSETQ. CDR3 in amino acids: CASSWSGGPLEQYF. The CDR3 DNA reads TGCGCCAGCAGTTGGTCGGGAGGGCCCCTCGAGCAGTACTTC.

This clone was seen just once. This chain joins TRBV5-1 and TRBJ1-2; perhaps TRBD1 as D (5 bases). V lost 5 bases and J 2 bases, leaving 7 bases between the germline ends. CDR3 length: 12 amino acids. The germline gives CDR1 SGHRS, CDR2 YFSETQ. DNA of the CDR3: TGCGCCAGCAGTCGGGGGAACTATGGCTACACCTTC. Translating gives CASSRGNYGYTF. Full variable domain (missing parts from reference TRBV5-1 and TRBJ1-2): KAGVTQTPRYLIKTRGQQVTLSCSPISGHRSVSWYQQTPGQGLQFLFEYFSETQRNKGNFPGRFSGRQFSNSRSEMNVSTLELGDSALYLCASSRGNYGYTFGSGTRLTVV.

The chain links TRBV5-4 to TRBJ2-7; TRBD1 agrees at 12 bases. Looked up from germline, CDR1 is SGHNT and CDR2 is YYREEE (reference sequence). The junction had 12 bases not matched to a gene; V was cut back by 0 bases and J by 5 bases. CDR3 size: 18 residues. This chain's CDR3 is CASSLGGRAGTGGDEQYF. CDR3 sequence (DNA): TGTGCCAGCAGCTTGGGAGGTAGGGCCGGGACAGGGGGCGACGAGCAGTACTTC.

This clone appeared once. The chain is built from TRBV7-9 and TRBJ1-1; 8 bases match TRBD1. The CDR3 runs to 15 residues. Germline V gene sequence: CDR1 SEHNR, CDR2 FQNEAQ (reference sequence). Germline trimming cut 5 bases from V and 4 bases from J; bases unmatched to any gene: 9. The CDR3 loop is CASSPDRVRITEAFF. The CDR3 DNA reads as TGTGCCAGCAGCCCGGACAGGGTGCGGATCACTGAAGCTTTCTTT.